These 21 T cell receptor beta chains originate from one sample sequenced in a study of radiation and T cells in renal cell carcinoma. Time point meaning: blood 4 weeks post-SBRT, at nephrectomy. Treatment: 15 Gy SBRT to primary tumor, nephrectomy 4 weeks later. Repertoires were generated with immunoSEQ multiplex PCR, while TCRdb's copy carries only in-frame clones and drops some. The table has approximately 65,000 clones, about 83% seen once; the top ten hold about 6.4%. Here the sequenced sample was blood, taken from a patient whose treatment included radiotherapy and nephrectomy. The receptors shown here come from a man in his fifties or sixties with renal cell carcinoma.

The V call is TRBV5-6, the J call TRBJ2-5; TRBD2 is a possible D gene (6 bases). Germline CDR1 and CDR2: SGHDT and YYEEEE. This CDR3 has 15 amino acids. V lost 1 base and J lost 1, with 11 bases in between. The CDR3: CASSLSLSGQETQYF. The DNA for the CDR3 is TGTGCCAGCAGCTTGAGTCTTAGCGGCCAAGAGACCCAGTACTTC.

This clone was observed once. The CDR3 DNA reads as TGTGCCAGCTCACCACCGATGACAGCAGATTCACCCCTCCACTTT. It codes for CASSPPMTADSPLHF. The chain links TRBV18 to TRBJ1-6; D possibly corresponds to TRBD1 (5 bases). V lost 0 bases and J lost 8, with 11 bases in between. The CDR3 has 15 amino acids. Germline V lookup: CDR1 KGHSH, CDR2 LQKENI.

The chain combines TRBV7-6 with TRBJ2-1; a weak D match, TRBD2 (5 bases). Germline loops: CDR1 SGHVS, CDR2 FNYEAQ. The CDR3 loop spans 14 amino acids. Deletions cut 7 bases from V and 6 bases from J, with 16 bases between. Written as DNA, the CDR3 is TGTGCCAGCACTCGAGCTGGAGAGGGCAATGAGCAGTTCTTC. Translating it yields CASTRAGEGNEQFF. Filled out from reference TRBV7-6 and TRBJ2-1, the complete variable domain reads GAGVSQSPRYKVTKRGQDVALRCDPISGHVSLYWYRQALGQGPEFLTYFNYEAQQDKSGLPNDRFSAERPEGSISTLTIQRTEQRDSAMYRCASTRAGEGNEQFFGPGTRLTVL.

This sequence joins TRBV5-6 and TRBJ2-7, with TRBD1 matching 11 bases. V shed 1 base and J 7 bases; nucleotides not matched to a gene: 10. In germline, CDR1 is SGHDT, CDR2 YYEEEE. The CDR3 sequence is 16 residues long. The CDR3 DNA reads TGTGCCAGCAGCTTGCTAGGACAGGGGGCAACGGGGGAGCAGTACTTC. Its protein is CASSLLGQGATGEQYF.

The J gene is TRBJ1-1, the V gene TRBV18, with no clear D. The V end lost 0 bases, the J end lost 0 bases, and 5 bases lay between the germline ends. Per the germline V gene, CDR1 is KGHSH and CDR2 is LQKENI. The CDR3 is 14 residues long. The CDR3 DNA reads TGTGCCAGCTCACCACCTTACTTGAACACTGAAGCTTTCTTT. This translates into CASSPPYLNTEAFF.

The chain joins TRBV10-1 to TRBJ2-7, with a tentative D call TRBD2 (5 bases). Germline lookup yields CDR1 WNHNN and CDR2 SYGVQD (reference sequence). The V and J ends lost 0 bases and 5 bases respectively, with 11 bases between them. CDR3 length equals 14 residues. CDR3 residues: CASSESAVGHEQYF. The CDR3 coding sequence is TGCGCCAGCAGTGAGTCAGCGGTGGGCCACGAGCAGTACTTC.

The V and J genes are TRBV7-8 and TRBJ2-3; D remains unclear. Trimming took off 3 bases at V and 4 bases at J, with 17 bases between the two ends. Germline CDR1 and CDR2: SGHVS and FQNEAQ. The length of the CDR3 is 16 residues. DNA of the CDR3: TGTGCCAGCAGCTTGGAAGGCTCTCTTGGCGCAGATACGCAGTATTTT. Encoded protein: CASSLEGSLGADTQYF. Variable domain in full (rest from reference TRBV7-8 and TRBJ2-3): GAGVSQSPRYKVAKRGQDVALRCDPISGHVSLFWYQQALGQGPEFLTYFQNEAQLDKSGLPSDRFFAERPEGSVSTLKIQRTQQEDSAVYLCASSLEGSLGADTQYFGPGTRLTVL.

The V and J genes are TRBV5-1 and TRBJ1-3; 7 bases map to TRBD1. The CDR3 has 18 residues. Germline values: CDR1 SGHRS, CDR2 YFSETQ. Losses at the gene ends were 4 bases for V and 5 bases for J; bases not matched to a gene: 18. For the CDR3, the DNA is TGCGCCAGCAGCCCCCCGACAGGGACCTCTTTAGATAGAAACACCATATATTTT. Protein product: CASSPPTGTSLDRNTIYF. The full variable domain, its missing parts supplied by reference TRBV5-1 and TRBJ1-3, is KAGVTQTPRYLIKTRGQQVTLSCSPISGHRSVSWYQQTPGQGLQFLFEYFSETQRNKGNFPGRFSGRQFSNSRSEMNVSTLELGDSALYLCASSPPTGTSLDRNTIYFGEGSWLTVV.

The chain joins TRBV7-9 to TRBJ2-7, with 7 bases lining up with TRBD2. V trimming: 4 bases; J trimming: 4 bases; junction bases outside the gene matches: 13. Germline V gene lookup returns CDR1 SEHNR and CDR2 FQNEAQ (reference sequence). This CDR3 is 16 amino acids long. CDR3 sequence reads: CASSSGPGGVKYEQYF. CDR3 nucleotide sequence: TGTGCCAGCAGCTCTGGTCCGGGGGGAGTGAAGTACGAGCAGTACTTC.

The rearrangement joins TRBV7-9 to TRBJ1-2; D is possibly TRBD1 (5 bases). The CDR3 is made up of 16 amino acids. Trimming shortened V by 2 bases and J by 8 bases, and 21 bases separated the two germline ends. Germline lookup yields CDR1 SEHNR and CDR2 FQNEAQ (reference sequence). This CDR3 reads CASSLPKFQGIDGYTF. The CDR3 DNA follows: TGTGCCAGCAGCTTACCAAAATTCCAGGGTATAGACGGCTACACCTTC.

This clone is a singleton in its sample. This chain uses TRBV5-1 with TRBJ1-4; 7 bases map to TRBD1. V lost 5 bases and J lost 5; bases outside the gene matches: 3. The CDR3 covers 13 residues. The germline CDR1 and CDR2 sequences are SGHRS and YFSETQ. The CDR3 region is CASRVRGNEKLFF. As DNA, the CDR3 is TGCGCCAGCAGGGTCAGGGGGAATGAAAAACTGTTTTTT.

The gene calls are TRBV18 and TRBJ2-5; D possibly matches TRBD1 or TRBD2 (5 bases each). The CDR3 covers 12 residues. Germline CDR1 KGHSH, CDR2 LQKENI. V lost 6 bases and J 7 bases, leaving 12 bases between the germline ends. CDR3 residues: CASSPGSGTQYF. The DNA for the CDR3 is TGTGCCAGCTCCCCAGGGAGTGGGACCCAGTACTTC.

This rearrangement joins TRBV27 to TRBJ2-7, with 8 nucleotides matching TRBD1. The germline CDR1 and CDR2 sequences are MNHEY and SMNVEV (reference sequence). With 8 bases clipped from V and 2 bases from J, the junction kept 17 bases outside the gene matches. The CDR3 consists of 17 residues. The CDR3 sequence: CASRKTQNRDRPYEQYF. The CDR3 DNA reads TGTGCCAGCCGCAAAACGCAGAACCGGGACAGGCCCTACGAGCAGTACTTC.

The chain couples TRBV19 to TRBJ2-5; 9 bases are shared with TRBD1. The CDR3 has 17 amino acids. Germline V CDR1 and CDR2: LNHDA, SQIVND (reference sequence). V lost 6 bases and J lost 5; bases outside the gene matches: 16. CDR3 bases: TGTGCCAGTAGCTACTCCCCGGGACAGGGTCGGGGCGAGACCCAGTACTTC. Amino acids: CASSYSPGQGRGETQYF.

CDR3 nucleotide sequence: TGTGCCAGCAGCTTAGTCCAGGGAGGGGCCTACGAGCAGTACTTC. The encoded protein is CASSLVQGGAYEQYF. The J gene is TRBJ2-7, the V gene TRBV7-8; 7 bases are a match to TRBD2. The V segment lost 1 base and the J segment 2 bases; nucleotides outside the gene matches: 5. Germline lookup yields CDR1 SGHVS and CDR2 FQNEAQ. The CDR3 runs to 15 residues.

The genes are TRBV9 and TRBJ2-3; D is uncertain. The CDR3 is 13 residues long. Germline CDR1 and CDR2: SGDLS and YYNGEE. V gave up 7 bases and J gave up 0 bases, with 9 bases separating them. CDR3 nucleotide sequence: TGTGCCAGCGCTAATCCGAGCACAGATACGCAGTATTTT. Translation gives CASANPSTDTQYF.

The chain links TRBV6-6 to TRBJ1-4; no definite D call. The CDR3 is 12 amino acids. Germline V gives CDR1 MNHNY, CDR2 SVGAGI (reference sequence). V lost 5 bases, J lost 7 bases, and 8 bases lay in between. The CDR3 loop reads CASSPQVEKLFF. CDR3 DNA sequence: TGTGCCAGCAGTCCCCAGGTTGAAAAACTGTTTTTT.

The chain carries TRBV19 and TRBJ2-1; TRBD2 matches at 7 bases. Germline V gene lookup returns CDR1 LNHDA and CDR2 SQIVND (reference sequence). This CDR3 is 12 amino acids long. V dropped 5 bases and J dropped 7; count of bases not matched to a gene: 2. DNA of the CDR3: TGTGCCAGTAGTCTCGGGGGGAATGAGCAGTTCTTC. This codes for CASSLGGNEQFF.

J is TRBJ2-7 and V is TRBV30; no firm D call. The CDR3 is 15 amino acids. From germline, CDR1 is GTSNPN and CDR2 SVGIG (reference sequence). Trimming removed 0 bases at V and 5 bases at J, with 17 bases between. This chain's CDR3 is CAWSVLPMGRHEQYF. CDR3 coding DNA: TGTGCCTGGAGTGTACTACCGATGGGCCGCCACGAGCAGTACTTC.

J is TRBJ1-1 and V is TRBV11-1, with D uncertain. The ends were cut back, 3 bases at V and 7 bases at J, with 12 bases in the middle. This CDR3 is built from 13 residues. CDR1 SGHAT and CDR2 FQDESV come from the germline V gene (reference sequence). The CDR3 DNA follows: TGTGCCAGCAGCTTGCTTGGACTCGATGAAGCTTTCTTT. Residues: CASSLLGLDEAFF.

The rearrangement uses TRBV15 and TRBJ1-2; D gene uncertain. The CDR3 extends over 13 amino acids. Trimming pared 0 bases from V and 8 bases from J, leaving 10 bases between. Germline CDR1 LNHNV, CDR2 YYDKDF (reference sequence). The CDR3 region has the DNA TGTGCCACCAGCAGAGATCTCGGGCGCGGCTACACCTTC. Protein product: CATSRDLGRGYTF.